The 25 T cell receptor beta chains below all came from one sample that was sequenced in a study of cytotoxic CD8 clonotypes in ibrutinib-treated CLL. Only in-frame clones appear in the TCRdb table, and some are missing; sequencing was by immunoSEQ multiplex PCR. The profile covers over 70,000 clones, with around 84% appearing a single time and approximately 5.4% taken by the ten largest. This material consisted of PBMCs, taken before ibrutinib treatment. Source of these receptors: a human donor with chronic lymphocytic leukemia.

This sequence joins TRBV6-1 and TRBJ2-1, with D maybe TRBD1 (6 bases). CDR1 and CDR2 (germline): MNHNS, SASEGT. This CDR3 has 12 residues. Between the trimmed V and J ends, which lost 5 bases and 10 bases, there was a span of 12 bases. The CDR3 coding sequence is TGTGCCAGCAGTCAACAGGGATCCGAGCAGTTCTTC. Translation: CASSQQGSEQFF.

This clone showed up just once. J is TRBJ2-3 and V is TRBV28; 7 bases match TRBD2. The CDR3 is 15 residues long. Germline CDR1 and CDR2: MDHEN and SYDVKM. V trimming: 4 bases; J trimming: 3 bases; junction bases outside the gene matches: 7. DNA for the CDR3: TGTGCCAGCAGTTCCCGAGGGGAGGGAACAGATACGCAGTATTTT. Protein sequence: CASSSRGEGTDTQYF.

The gene calls are TRBV7-9 and TRBJ1-5; D is ambiguous. The CDR3 contains 14 residues. V was shortened by 4 bases and J by 3 bases, with 10 bases between the two germline ends. The germline gives CDR1 SEHNR, CDR2 FQNEAQ (reference sequence). CDR3 amino acids: CASSSDTNNQPQHF. The DNA of the CDR3 is TGTGCCAGCAGCTCCGACACCAACAATCAGCCCCAGCATTTT. Variable domain in full (rest from reference TRBV7-9 and TRBJ1-5): DTGVSQNPRHKITKRGQNVTFRCDPISEHNRLYWYRQTLGQGPEFLTYFQNEAQLEKSRLLSDRFSAERPKGSFSTLEIQRTEQGDSAMYLCASSSDTNNQPQHFGDGTRLSIL.

The chain combines TRBV2 with TRBJ1-5; D remains ambiguous. V gave up 6 bases and J gave up 7 bases, with 10 bases separating them. The CDR3 runs 12 residues. The V gene's germline CDR1 is SNHLY and CDR2 FYNNEI. The CDR3 DNA sequence: TGTGCCAGCAGGACCGGTCGACAGCCCCAGCATTTT. Translating gives CASRTGRQPQHF.

The J gene is TRBJ2-7, the V gene TRBV6-4; D remains ambiguous. Trimming took off 1 base at V and 0 bases at J, with 19 bases between the two ends. Germline CDR1 is MRHNA and CDR2 is SNTAGT. This CDR3 has 18 residues. The CDR3 coding sequence is TGTGCCAGCAGTGACTGGACCTTACCTGCCCCGAGCTCCTACGAGCAGTACTTC. It encodes CASSDWTLPAPSSYEQYF.

The DNA of the CDR3 is TGTGCCAGCAGTGCCAGGGTCTACACTGAAGCTTTCTTT. Translated, it gives CASSARVYTEAFF. This sequence joins TRBV6-5 and TRBJ1-1; weak D call: TRBD1 (5 bases). V was trimmed by 5 bases and J by 3 bases, leaving 10 bases between them. The germline gives CDR1 MNHEY, CDR2 SVGAGI. The length of the CDR3 is 13 residues.

The chain links TRBV7-2 to TRBJ2-1, with TRBD2 as a possible D gene (5 bases). The germline gives CDR1 SGHTA, CDR2 FQGNSA. This CDR3 is 15 amino acids long. Deletions cut 6 bases from V and 5 bases from J, with 17 bases between. CDR3 DNA: TGTGCCAGCAGACGAAGCCTGGGAGCCAACAATGAGCAGTTCTTC. This translates into CASRRSLGANNEQFF.

This clone turned up a few times. V gene TRBV11-2 combines with J gene TRBJ2-1; 11 bases align to TRBD2. From germline, CDR1 is SGHAT and CDR2 FQNNGV. The J segment lost 6 bases and the V segment lost 5 bases, leaving 9 bases of the junction unmatched. The CDR3 covers 16 residues. CDR3 loop: CASSPLAGGVTNEQFF. In DNA form, the CDR3 reads TGTGCCAGCAGCCCCTTAGCGGGAGGGGTGACCAATGAGCAGTTCTTC.

This clone was seen once. The chain uses TRBV28 and TRBJ2-7; 9 nucleotides match TRBD1. The CDR3 has 17 residues. Germline values: CDR1 MDHEN, CDR2 SYDVKM. V lost 8 bases to trimming and J lost 1 base; unmatched junction nucleotides: 15. DNA for the CDR3: TGTGCCAGCCCTCCTGAAGTACCGGGACAGGGTTCCTACGAGCAGTACTTC. Its protein product is CASPPEVPGQGSYEQYF.

This chain links TRBV27 with TRBJ2-7; D possibly matches TRBD1 or TRBD2 (5 bases each). The CDR3 contains 15 residues. The germline V gene encodes CDR1 MNHEY and CDR2 SMNVEV (reference sequence). V lost 6 bases and J 7 bases, leaving 22 bases between the germline ends. The CDR3 loop is CASRTVSGTLSEQYF. CDR3 DNA: TGTGCCAGCAGGACTGTTTCCGGGACGCTTAGTGAGCAGTACTTC.

The CDR3 spells CAISDRQNENYGYTF. The CDR3 DNA reads as TGTGCCATCAGTGACCGACAGAACGAAAACTATGGCTACACCTTC. The chain employs TRBV10-3 and TRBJ1-2; a weak D match, TRBD1 (5 bases). CDR3 length equals 15 residues. V was shortened by 3 bases and J by 2 bases, with 13 bases between the two germline ends. From germline, CDR1 is ENHRY and CDR2 SYGVKD.

V gene TRBV5-4 combines with J gene TRBJ2-1; TRBD1 is a possible D gene (6 bases). The CDR3 is 14 residues long. Germline V lookup: CDR1 SGHNT, CDR2 YYREEE (reference sequence). V was shortened by 6 bases and J by 8 bases, with 18 bases between the two germline ends. Written as DNA, the CDR3 is TGTGCCAGCAACGTCCAACAGGGCTTTGATGAGCAGTTCTTC. Protein sequence: CASNVQQGFDEQFF. Supplemented by reference TRBV5-4 and TRBJ2-1, the full variable domain reads ETGVTQSPTHLIKTRGQQVTLRCSSQSGHNTVSWYQQALGQGPQFIFQYYREEENGRGNFPPRFSGLQFPNYSSELNVNALELDDSALYLCASNVQQGFDEQFFGPGTRLTVL.

This clone has more than one count but fewer than ten. The rearrangement uses TRBV19 and TRBJ2-3; 9 nucleotides agree with TRBD2. After removal of 1 base from V and 5 bases from J, the junction contained 4 bases not matched to a gene. Germline-derived CDR1 and CDR2 are LNHDA and SQIVND (reference sequence). The CDR3 is made up of 15 amino acids. CDR3 sequence: CASSIAAGGEDTQYF. The CDR3 DNA sequence: TGTGCCAGTAGTATAGCAGCGGGAGGTGAAGATACGCAGTATTTT.

CDR3 DNA: TGTGCCAGCAGTTTATTCCCGCGAGGCTACGAGCAGTACTTC. This gives the protein CASSLFPRGYEQYF. J is TRBJ2-7 and V is TRBV27; no firm D call. Trimming stripped 1 base from V and 3 bases from J, with 10 bases between. This CDR3 spans 14 amino acids. Germline V lookup: CDR1 MNHEY, CDR2 SMNVEV (reference sequence).

This clone came up a few times. The chain employs TRBV2 and TRBJ2-7; D gene unclear. Germline assignment: CDR1 SNHLY and CDR2 FYNNEI. The CDR3 is 15 residues long. Trimming cost V 1 base and J 7 bases, with 17 bases left between them. In nucleotides, the CDR3 is TGTGCCAGCAGTGAAGGGAGTAGCCCCAGTTTGGAGCAGTACTTC. Its protein is CASSEGSSPSLEQYF.

The chain carries TRBV11-1 and TRBJ2-1; D might be TRBD1 or TRBD2, each matching 5 bases. The CDR3 totals 16 residues. Germline loops: CDR1 SGHAT, CDR2 FQDESV (reference sequence). Trimming removed 5 bases at V and 1 base at J, with 15 bases between. DNA for the CDR3: TGTGCCAGCAGCCCCCCCGGGACGTATTCCTACAATGAGCAGTTCTTC. Translated: CASSPPGTYSYNEQFF.

The chain recombines TRBV18 with TRBJ1-1, with D possibly being TRBD1 (6 bases). Trimming shortened V by 4 bases and J by 1 base, and 19 bases separated the two germline ends. CDR1 is KGHSH, CDR2 LQKENI, per germline. The CDR3 is made up of 17 amino acids. For the CDR3, the DNA is TGTGCCAGCTCACTCCAAGGGACAACTAACAGGAACACTGAAGCTTTCTTT. Its translation is CASSLQGTTNRNTEAFF.

Note on this clone: Relative to the germline gene, one junction end is altered; a read error may explain this. The chain has TRBV11-2 and TRBJ2-3, with a weak D call TRBD1 (6 bases). CDR3 length equals 11 residues. The germline V gene encodes CDR1 SGHAT and CDR2 FQNNGV. The CDR3 region is CASSRTDTQYF. The CDR3 DNA reads TGTGCCAGCAGCCGGACAGACACGCAGTATTTT. The whole variable domain, remainder taken from reference TRBV11-2 and TRBJ2-3, is EAGVAQSPRYKIIEKRQSVAFWCNPISGHATLYWYQQILGQGPKLLIQFQNNGVVDDSQLPKDRFSAERLKGVDSTLKIQPAKLEDSAVYLCASSRTDTQYFGPGTRLTVL.

J is TRBJ2-1 and V is TRBV7-6, with 10 bases aligning to TRBD2. This CDR3 is 15 amino acids long. The germline gives CDR1 SGHVS, CDR2 FNYEAQ. V gave up 5 bases and J gave up 6 bases; unmatched junction bases: 7. The CDR3 sequence: CASSQGTSVFNEQFF. The CDR3 nucleotides read TGTGCCAGCAGCCAAGGGACTAGCGTGTTCAATGAGCAGTTCTTC.

J is TRBJ2-2 and V is TRBV19; 8 bases fit TRBD1. Germline V gives CDR1 LNHDA, CDR2 SQIVND (reference sequence). The J segment lost 0 bases and the V segment lost 10 bases, leaving 4 bases of the junction unmatched. This CDR3 comprises 14 residues. For the CDR3, the DNA is TGTGCCACCGAGACAGGGGCGAACACCGGGGAGCTGTTTTTT. This translates into CATETGANTGELFF.

The chain carries TRBV28 and TRBJ2-7; D not certain. This CDR3 is 14 amino acids long. CDR1 and CDR2 (germline): MDHEN, SYDVKM. Trimming pared 3 bases from V and 4 bases from J, leaving 13 bases between. Here the CDR3 DNA reads TGTGCCAGCAGTTTTATTGGAGCACAGTACGAGCAGTACTTC. Residues: CASSFIGAQYEQYF.

On this clone itself: At one end, the junction sequence differs from germline, possibly due to a read error. The J gene is TRBJ2-3, the V gene TRBV11-2; D possibly corresponds to TRBD2 (5 bases). The CDR3 covers 14 residues. Germline CDR1 reads SGHAT; CDR2 reads FQNNGV. CDR3 protein: CASSLRVSIDTQYF. The CDR3 DNA follows: TGTGCCAGCAGCCTGCGGGTTAGCATAGATACGCAGTATTTT.

The gene calls are TRBV30 and TRBJ2-3, with TRBD2 identical over 11 bases. The junction had 7 bases not matched to a gene; V was cut back by 0 bases and J by 2 bases. This CDR3 is 17 amino acids long. CDR1 GTSNPN and CDR2 SVGIG come from the germline V gene (reference sequence). This CDR3 is CAWSVGGLAAPTDTQYF. The DNA for the CDR3 is TGTGCCTGGAGTGTAGGGGGACTAGCGGCACCCACAGATACGCAGTATTTT. The full variable domain, its missing parts supplied by reference TRBV30 and TRBJ2-3, is SQTIHQWPATLVQPVGSPLSLECTVEGTSNPNLYWYRQAAGRGLQLLFYSVGIGQISSEVPQNLSASRPQDRQFILSSKKLLLSDSGFYLCAWSVGGLAAPTDTQYFGPGTRLTVL.

The CDR3 nucleotides read TGTGCCAGCAGTTATGCGGGAGGGCCTGGGAATGAGCAGTTCTTC. It translates to CASSYAGGPGNEQFF. The rearrangement joins TRBV6-5 to TRBJ2-1; 9 bases line up with TRBD2. J was trimmed by 7 bases and V by 3 bases; bases with no gene match: 7. This CDR3 has 15 residues. CDR1 is MNHEY and CDR2 is SVGAGI in the germline V gene.

This clone has a handful of counts. The chain carries TRBV2 and TRBJ1-3; D uncertain. Per the germline V gene, CDR1 is SNHLY and CDR2 is FYNNEI. The CDR3 extends over 15 amino acids. Deletions cut 2 bases from V and 5 bases from J, with 13 bases between. CDR3 DNA: TGTGCCAGCAGTGAATTTCGGTCAGTTAGAAACACCATATATTTT. It codes for CASSEFRSVRNTIYF. The full variable domain, with the rest looked up from reference TRBV2 and TRBJ1-3, is EPEVTQTPSHQVTQMGQEVILRCVPISNHLYFYWYRQILGQKVEFLVSFYNNEISEKSEIFDDQFSVERPDGSNFTLKIRSTKLEDSAMYFCASSEFRSVRNTIYFGEGSWLTVV.